Each of the 31 T cell receptor beta chains below was sequenced from the same sample in a study of post-analysis software for immune sequencing data. Broader study findings: A handful of TRBV segments were significantly more frequent in patients than in controls. TRBV5-6, TRBV5-1 and TRBV20-1 were among these segments.

Carried by the TCR beta cDNA libraries were unique molecular identifiers. One entry per CDR3 protein results from TCRdb running MiXCR on the PCR reads. The sample holds some 450,000 distinct CDR3 sequences; around 40% are singletons and the top ten take 9% to 13%. These receptors' targets are unknown. The source material was blood. All receptors derive from a girl between 5 and 17 years old with multiple sclerosis.

The chain carries TRBV7-8 and TRBJ2-4; D is possibly TRBD1 or TRBD2 (5 bases each). Matching the DNA end better, TRBJ2-7 makes the J call doubtful. The CDR3 contains 14 residues. Germline CDR1 and CDR2: SGHVS and FQNEAQ. CDR3 protein: CASARGRATDEQYF. Here the CDR3 DNA reads TGTGCCAGCGCGAGGGGCAGGGCGACCGACGAGCAGTACTTC.

J is TRBJ1-4 and V is TRBV20-1; no clear D. Deletions cut 5 bases from V and 7 bases from J, with 17 bases between. There are 14 residues in the CDR3. CDR1 and CDR2 from the germline V gene are DFQATT and SNEGSKA (reference sequence). Here the CDR3 DNA reads TGCAGTGCTGGGGAGATCCGGGCGGGTGAAAAACTGTTTTTT. This codes for CSAGEIRAGEKLFF.

The chain combines TRBV29-1 with TRBJ2-5, with 10 bases identical to TRBD2. The junction had 11 bases not matched to a gene; V was cut back by 6 bases and J by 4 bases. Per germline, CDR1 SQVTM and CDR2 ANQGSEA. The CDR3 is 15 residues long. Here the CDR3 reads CSVIPNIAGGETQYF. DNA of the CDR3: TGCAGCGTCATTCCTAATATAGCGGGAGGAGAGACCCAGTACTTC.

The chain carries TRBV4-3 and TRBJ1-5; D is unresolved. The CDR3 contains 13 residues. V gave up 1 base and J gave up 4 bases, with 5 bases separating them. Germline values: CDR1 LGHNA, CDR2 YSLEER. CDR3: CASSQGVNQPQHF. CDR3 sequence (DNA): TGCGCCAGCAGCCAAGGAGTTAATCAGCCCCAGCATTTT.

The chain carries TRBV14 and TRBJ1-2; 7 nucleotides agree with TRBD1. Trimming removed 4 bases from V and 6 bases from J; junction bases left unmatched: 5. Germline CDR1 is SGHDN and CDR2 is FVKESK. The CDR3 is 13 amino acids. CDR3 loop: CASSRRQGHGYTF. CDR3 in DNA: TGTGCCAGCAGCCGAAGACAGGGTCATGGCTACACCTTC.

Only a few counts were recorded for this clonotype. The chain couples TRBV24-1 to TRBJ1-2, with 7 positions matching TRBD1. After removal of 7 bases from V and 8 bases from J, the junction contained 6 bases not matched to a gene. CDR1 is KGHDR, CDR2 SFDVKD, per germline. The CDR3 has 12 residues. The CDR3 DNA reads as TGTGCCACCAGCGACAGGGCATACGGCTACACCTTC. Translated, it gives CATSDRAYGYTF.

The CDR3 region is CSARFGGSGANVLTF. In DNA form, the CDR3 reads TGCAGTGCTAGGTTCGGGGGCTCTGGGGCCAACGTCCTGACTTTC. V usage is TRBV20-1 and J usage is TRBJ2-6, with a tentative D call TRBD2 (6 bases). The CDR3 runs 15 residues. The germline V gene has CDR1 DFQATT and CDR2 SNEGSKA (reference sequence). V dropped 3 bases and J dropped 0 bases, with 9 bases sitting between them.

The chain employs TRBV5-1 and TRBJ2-3; D may be TRBD1 or TRBD2 (5 bases each). The CDR3 consists of 16 residues. V was pared by 2 bases and J by 2 bases, with 15 bases between. The germline V gene has CDR1 SGHRS and CDR2 YFSETQ. The DNA for the CDR3 is TGCGCCAGCAGCTTAGGGGATGGGGGATCCACAGATACGCAGTATTTT. Translation: CASSLGDGGSTDTQYF. Full variable domain (missing parts from reference TRBV5-1 and TRBJ2-3): KAGVTQTPRYLIKTRGQQVTLSCSPISGHRSVSWYQQTPGQGLQFLFEYFSETQRNKGNFPGRFSGRQFSNSRSEMNVSTLELGDSALYLCASSLGDGGSTDTQYFGPGTRLTVL.

J is TRBJ2-1 and V is TRBV7-9; D is tentatively TRBD1 or TRBD2 (5 bases each). The CDR3 is made up of 16 amino acids. Germline assignment: CDR1 SEHNR and CDR2 FQNEAQ (reference sequence). V dropped 5 bases and J dropped 7 bases, with 21 bases sitting between them. The CDR3 protein is CASSMRPWGSLNEQFF. The CDR3 coding sequence is TGTGCCAGCAGCATGCGGCCATGGGGGTCTCTAAATGAGCAGTTCTTC. The full variable domain, rest sourced from reference TRBV7-9 and TRBJ2-1, is DTGVSQNPRHKITKRGQNVTFRCDPISEHNRLYWYRQTLGQGPEFLTYFQNEAQLEKSRLLSDRFSAERPKGSFSTLEIQRTEQGDSAMYLCASSMRPWGSLNEQFFGPGTRLTVL.

In this sample, this clonotype turned up a few times. The chain combines TRBV20-1 with TRBJ1-6, with D hard to call. The V gene's germline CDR1 is DFQATT and CDR2 SNEGSKA (reference sequence). The CDR3 has 16 residues. Trimming left V 0 bases short and J 0 bases short, with 9 bases between. CDR3 bases: TGCAGTGCTAGAGATATGGGTAGCTCCTATAATTCACCCCTCCACTTT. It codes for CSARDMGSSYNSPLHF.

The V and J genes are TRBV7-8 and TRBJ2-1; the D gene could be TRBD1 or TRBD2 (5 bases each). The germline gives CDR1 SGHVS, CDR2 FQNEAQ. This CDR3 has 13 residues. The V gene lost 4 bases and the J gene lost 7 bases, with 11 bases spanning the gap. The CDR3 is CASSSEWGNEQFF. As DNA, the CDR3 is TGTGCCAGCAGCTCAGAGTGGGGGAATGAGCAGTTCTTC.

The rearrangement joins TRBV3-1 to TRBJ2-1, with 10 nucleotides matching TRBD1. CDR3 length equals 13 residues. With 6 bases clipped from V and 8 bases from J, the junction kept 4 bases outside the gene matches. Germline V CDR1 and CDR2: LGHDT, YNNKEL (reference sequence). CDR3 in amino acids: CASRPTGGDEQFF. As DNA, the CDR3 is TGTGCCAGCAGGCCGACAGGGGGCGATGAGCAGTTCTTC.

The V call is TRBV6-2 or TRBV6-3, the J call TRBJ2-5; D is possibly TRBD1 or TRBD2 (6 bases each). The CDR3 loop spans 17 amino acids. The V gene lost 7 bases and the J gene lost 0 bases, with 21 bases spanning the gap. Germline V CDR1 and CDR2: MNHEY, SVGEGT. DNA for the CDR3: TGTGCCAGCATGCGGGGCGTCGGGGGCGGATACCAAGAGACCCAGTACTTC. This sequence encodes CASMRGVGGGYQETQYF.

The V and J genes are TRBV19 and TRBJ2-2, with D tentatively TRBD1 (5 bases). In germline, CDR1 is LNHDA, CDR2 SQIVND (reference sequence). V gave up 9 bases and J gave up 1 base, with 12 bases separating them. The CDR3 has 14 amino acids. The CDR3 coding sequence is TGTGCCAGCGCCAGACAGCGGAACACCGGGGAGCTGTTTTTT. Translated: CASARQRNTGELFF. The complete variable domain, with remaining parts taken from reference TRBV19 and TRBJ2-2, reads DGGITQSPKYLFRKEGQNVTLSCEQNLNHDAMYWYRQDPGQGLRLIYYSQIVNDFQKGDIAEGYSVSREKKESFPLTVTSAQKNPTAFYLCASARQRNTGELFFGEGSRLTVL.

This clonotype was seen a handful of times. The chain recombines TRBV12-3 or TRBV12-4 with TRBJ2-4, with 8 bases fitting TRBD1. V was pared by 7 bases and J by 8 bases, with 7 bases of the junction left unmatched. This CDR3 comprises 13 residues. The chain's CDR3 is CASTFDRGDIQYF. The CDR3 coding sequence is TGTGCCAGCACCTTCGACAGGGGAGACATTCAGTACTTC.

On this clonotype itself: One junction end disagrees with the germline gene, perhaps due to a read error. This rearrangement joins TRBV6-5 to TRBJ2-6; D tentatively fits TRBD1 or TRBD2 (5 bases each). Germline loops: CDR1 MNHEY, CDR2 SVGAGI. This CDR3 is built from 18 residues. This chain's CDR3 is CASSYSRGRSSGANVRTF. CDR3 nucleotide sequence: TGTGCCAGCAGTTACTCGAGGGGACGGAGCTCTGGGGCCAACGTCCGGACTTTC.

V is TRBV6-5 and J is TRBJ2-3; no reliable D call. The CDR3 has 15 amino acids. Trimming left V 5 bases short and J 2 bases short, with 14 bases between. Germline V gives CDR1 MNHEY, CDR2 SVGAGI. CDR3 nucleotides: TGTGCCAGCAGTCCGCCAGGATGGCTCACAGATACGCAGTATTTT. It translates to CASSPPGWLTDTQYF.

The chain employs TRBV7-3 and TRBJ2-7, with D perhaps matching TRBD1 (5 bases). The CDR3 totals 13 residues. Trimming left V 7 bases short and J 1 base short, with 11 bases between. Germline V CDR1 and CDR2: SGHTA, FQGTGA. Here the CDR3 DNA reads TGTGCCAGCAACCTAGGGGTATCCTACGAGCAGTACTTC. This codes for CASNLGVSYEQYF.

This chain uses TRBV5-1 with TRBJ2-1; 8 nucleotides align to TRBD2. The ends lost 7 bases at V and 8 bases at J; junction bases unmatched: 11. Germline V lookup: CDR1 SGHRS, CDR2 YFSETQ. The CDR3 is 14 residues long. The CDR3 bases are TGCGCCAGCTGGATTCCGGGACTAGATGATGAGCAGTTCTTC. Protein: CASWIPGLDDEQFF.

The rearrangement links TRBV7-8 to TRBJ2-1; unclear D gene. V gave up 7 bases and J gave up 2 bases, with 12 bases separating them. Germline values: CDR1 SGHVS, CDR2 FQNEAQ. This CDR3 spans 14 amino acids. The CDR3 region has the DNA TGTGCCAGCACTTCCAGGACCCCCTACAATGAGCAGTTCTTC. Translation: CASTSRTPYNEQFF.

This clonotype has more than one count but fewer than ten. The J gene is TRBJ2-1, the V gene TRBV4-3, with D possibly being TRBD1 or TRBD2 (6 bases each). The CDR3 runs 19 residues. Germline V gives CDR1 LGHNA, CDR2 YSLEER. V dropped 0 bases and J dropped 4 bases, with 22 bases sitting between them. Written as DNA, the CDR3 is TGCGCCAGCAGCCAAGAATGGGATCCGAGCGGAGGGGGGTACAATGAGCAGTTCTTC. It specifies CASSQEWDPSGGGYNEQFF.

This clonotype was seen just once. A much larger clone differs by one base, so this may be a read error. The J gene is TRBJ2-5, the V gene TRBV29-1; 9 nucleotides align to TRBD2. The CDR3 has 14 amino acids. The germline CDR1 and CDR2 sequences are SQVTM and ANQGSEA. V lost 1 base, J lost 3 bases, and 3 bases stayed unmatched. CDR3 protein: CSVEGLAGKETQYF. As DNA, the CDR3 is TGCAGCGTTGAAGGGCTAGCGGGGAAAGAGACCCAGTACTTC.

V gene TRBV12-3 or TRBV12-4 combines with J gene TRBJ2-1, with D unclear. Trimming pared 5 bases from V and 2 bases from J, leaving 7 bases between. This CDR3 contains 13 residues. The CDR3 protein is CASSRSAYNEQFF. In DNA form, the CDR3 reads TGTGCCAGCAGTCGCAGCGCCTACAATGAGCAGTTCTTC.

Regarding this clonotype: Germline is not matched at one junction end, which may reflect a read error. The chain recombines TRBV7-3 with TRBJ2-7, with TRBD2 matching 12 bases. The CDR3 has 16 amino acids. Germline values: CDR1 SGHTA, CDR2 FQGTGA. The CDR3 loop is CAGSFGPLAGGYEQYF. The CDR3 region has the DNA TGTGCCGGCAGCTTCGGTCCACTAGCGGGGGGCTACGAGCAGTACTTC.

This clonotype showed up many times. The J gene is TRBJ2-1, the V gene TRBV4-1, with D possibly TRBD1 on 5 matching bases. Per the germline V gene, CDR1 is MGHRA and CDR2 is YSYEKL. This CDR3 contains 17 residues. V was cut by 4 bases and J by 5 bases, with 21 bases left in between. CDR3: CASSRQGKGLLNNEQFF. CDR3 in DNA: TGCGCCAGCAGCCGACAAGGAAAGGGGCTATTGAACAATGAGCAGTTCTTC.

V gene TRBV15 combines with J gene TRBJ2-4; D is unclear. Judging by the DNA end, TRBJ2-5 fits better; the J call may be wrong. This CDR3 contains 15 residues. Germline-derived CDR1 and CDR2 are LNHNV and YYDKDF (reference sequence). CDR3 in DNA: TGTGCCACCAGCAGGACTTCGGACCACCTCGAGACCCAGTACTTC. Its translation is CATSRTSDHLETQYF.

The chain joins TRBV11-1 to TRBJ1-1; perhaps TRBD1 as D (6 bases). Germline V lookup: CDR1 SGHAT, CDR2 FQDESV (reference sequence). The CDR3 totals 15 residues. V lost 5 bases and J 1 base, leaving 14 bases between the germline ends. The CDR3: CASSLYRTANTEAFF. The CDR3 nucleotides are TGTGCCAGCAGCCTTTATCGGACAGCGAACACTGAAGCTTTCTTT. The entire variable domain, with the rest obtained from reference TRBV11-1 and TRBJ1-1, is as follows: EAEVAQSPRYKITEKSQAVAFWCDPISGHATLYWYRQILGQGPELLVQFQDESVVDDSQLPKDRFSAERLKGVDSTLKIQPAELGDSAMYLCASSLYRTANTEAFFGQGTRLTVV.

In its sample, this clonotype was seen a few times. The J gene is TRBJ2-7, the V gene TRBV27; unclear D gene. The DNA end favors TRBJ2-5, so the J call may be wrong. CDR1 and CDR2 (germline): MNHEY, SMNVEV (reference sequence). This CDR3 spans 14 amino acids. The CDR3 here is CASSPRVLGETQYF. The CDR3 DNA sequence: TGTGCCAGCAGTCCAAGGGTTTTAGGAGAGACCCAGTACTTC.

This clonotype was recorded a few times. This chain uses TRBV4-1 with TRBJ1-1; D may be TRBD1 (5 bases). The CDR3 contains 18 residues. Per the germline V gene, CDR1 is MGHRA and CDR2 is YSYEKL. V was trimmed by 1 base and J by 6 bases, leaving 24 bases between them. The CDR3 spells CASSQALTPILGGSEAFF. The CDR3 DNA follows: TGCGCCAGCAGCCAAGCCCTGACCCCAATACTCGGGGGGTCTGAAGCTTTCTTT.

This rearrangement joins TRBV12-5 to TRBJ2-5, with 10 bases lining up with TRBD2. This CDR3 has 13 residues. V lost 7 bases and J lost 5; bases outside the gene matches: 4. Germline V gene lookup returns CDR1 LGHNT and CDR2 FRNRAP. As DNA, the CDR3 is TGTGCTAGTGCCCTAGCGGGAGTGGAGACCCAGTACTTC. As protein: CASALAGVETQYF. The whole variable domain, filled in from reference TRBV12-5 and TRBJ2-5, reads DARVTQTPRHKVTEMGQEVTMRCQPILGHNTVFWYRQTMMQGLELLAYFRNRAPLDDSGMPKDRFSAEMPDATLATLKIQPSEPRDSAVYFCASALAGVETQYFGPGTRLLVL.

This clonotype was detected only a few times. The V gene is TRBV9, the J gene TRBJ1-1, with D tentatively TRBD1 (5 bases). The V end was cut by 3 bases, the J end by 1 base, with 10 bases between. The CDR3 contains 14 residues. Germline lookup yields CDR1 SGDLS and CDR2 YYNGEE. The CDR3 spells CASSEGAENTEAFF. CDR3 DNA: TGTGCCAGCAGCGAAGGGGCAGAGAACACTGAAGCTTTCTTT.